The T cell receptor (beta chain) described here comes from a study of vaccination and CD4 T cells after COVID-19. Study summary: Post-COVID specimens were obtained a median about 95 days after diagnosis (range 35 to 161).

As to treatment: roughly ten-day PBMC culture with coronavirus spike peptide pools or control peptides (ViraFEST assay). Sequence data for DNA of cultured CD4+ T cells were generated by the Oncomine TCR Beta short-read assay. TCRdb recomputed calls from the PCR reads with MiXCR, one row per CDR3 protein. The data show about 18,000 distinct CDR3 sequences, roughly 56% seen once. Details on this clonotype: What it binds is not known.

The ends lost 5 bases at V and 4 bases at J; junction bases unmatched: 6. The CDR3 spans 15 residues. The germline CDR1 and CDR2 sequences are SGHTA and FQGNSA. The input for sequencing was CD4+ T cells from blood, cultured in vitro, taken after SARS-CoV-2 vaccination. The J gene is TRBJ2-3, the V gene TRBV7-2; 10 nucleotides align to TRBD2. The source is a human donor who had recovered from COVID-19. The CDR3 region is CASSPWTSGSDTQYF. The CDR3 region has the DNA TGTGCCAGCAGCCCCTGGACTAGCGGATCAGATACGCAGTATTTT.